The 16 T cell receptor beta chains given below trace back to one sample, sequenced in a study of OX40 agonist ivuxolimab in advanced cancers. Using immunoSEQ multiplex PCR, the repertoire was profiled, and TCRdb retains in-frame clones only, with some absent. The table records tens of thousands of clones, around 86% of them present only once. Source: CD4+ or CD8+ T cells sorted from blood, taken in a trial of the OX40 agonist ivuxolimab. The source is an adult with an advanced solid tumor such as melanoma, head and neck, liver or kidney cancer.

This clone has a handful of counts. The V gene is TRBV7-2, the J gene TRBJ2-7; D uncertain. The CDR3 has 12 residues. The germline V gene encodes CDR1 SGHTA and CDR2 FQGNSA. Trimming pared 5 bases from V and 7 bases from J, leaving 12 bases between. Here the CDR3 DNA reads TGTGCCAGCAGCGTCTTCACGACTGAGCAGTACTTC. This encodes CASSVFTTEQYF.

The CDR3 protein is CASSHLGLAGEGDTQYF. DNA for the CDR3: TGTGCCAGCAGCCATCTCGGACTAGCGGGAGAAGGAGATACGCAGTATTTT. The gene calls are TRBV14 and TRBJ2-3; 13 positions match TRBD2. Germline lookup yields CDR1 SGHDN and CDR2 FVKESK. Germline trimming cut 3 bases from V and 5 bases from J; bases unmatched to any gene: 8. The CDR3 is 17 residues long.

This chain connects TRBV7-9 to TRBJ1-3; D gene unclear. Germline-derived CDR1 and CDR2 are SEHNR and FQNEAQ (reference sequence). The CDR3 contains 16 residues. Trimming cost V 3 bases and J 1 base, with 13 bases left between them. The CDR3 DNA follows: TGTGCCAGCAGCTTGGTCTTCTCCTCTTCTGGAAACACCATATATTTT. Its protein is CASSLVFSSSGNTIYF.

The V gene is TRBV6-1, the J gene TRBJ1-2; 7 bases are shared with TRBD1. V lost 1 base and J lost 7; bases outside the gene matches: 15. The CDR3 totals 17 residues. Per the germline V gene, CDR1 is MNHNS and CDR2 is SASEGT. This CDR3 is CASSEGAGRGLSAGYTF. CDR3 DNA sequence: TGTGCCAGCAGTGAAGGGGCTGGGAGGGGGCTGTCTGCTGGCTACACCTTC.

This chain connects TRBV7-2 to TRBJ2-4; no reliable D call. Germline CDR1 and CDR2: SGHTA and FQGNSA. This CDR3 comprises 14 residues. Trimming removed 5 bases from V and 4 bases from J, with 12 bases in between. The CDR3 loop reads CASSVESFKNIQYF. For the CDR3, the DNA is TGTGCCAGCAGCGTCGAGAGCTTTAAAAACATTCAGTACTTC.

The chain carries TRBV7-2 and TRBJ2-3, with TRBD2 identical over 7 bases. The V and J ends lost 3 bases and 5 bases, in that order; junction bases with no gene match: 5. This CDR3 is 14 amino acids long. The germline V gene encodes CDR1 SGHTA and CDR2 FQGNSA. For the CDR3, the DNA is TGTGCCAGCAGCTTTAGAGGGAGGGAAGATACGCAGTATTTT. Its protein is CASSFRGREDTQYF. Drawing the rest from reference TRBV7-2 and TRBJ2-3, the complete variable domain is GAGVSQSPSNKVTEKGKDVELRCDPISGHTALYWYRQSLGQGLEFLIYFQGNSAPDKSGLPSDRFSAERTGGSVSTLTIQRTQQEDSAVYLCASSFRGREDTQYFGPGTRLTVL.

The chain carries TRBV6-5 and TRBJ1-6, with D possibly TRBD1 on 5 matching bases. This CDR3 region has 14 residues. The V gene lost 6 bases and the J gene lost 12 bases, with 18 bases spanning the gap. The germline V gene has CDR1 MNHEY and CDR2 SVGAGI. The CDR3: CASRPGVLGVPLHF. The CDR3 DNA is TGTGCCAGCAGGCCGGGGGTCCTGGGTGTACCCCTCCACTTT.

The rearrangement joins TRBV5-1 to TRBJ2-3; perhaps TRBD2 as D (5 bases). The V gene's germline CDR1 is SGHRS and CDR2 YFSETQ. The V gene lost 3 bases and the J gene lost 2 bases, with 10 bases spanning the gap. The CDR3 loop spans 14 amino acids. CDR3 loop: CASSSGSLTDTQYF. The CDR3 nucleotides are TGCGCCAGCAGCTCGGGGTCCCTCACAGATACGCAGTATTTT.

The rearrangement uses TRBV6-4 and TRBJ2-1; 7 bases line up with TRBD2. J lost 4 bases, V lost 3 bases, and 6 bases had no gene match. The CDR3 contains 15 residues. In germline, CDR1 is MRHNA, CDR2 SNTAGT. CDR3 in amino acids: CASSEQAGRYNEQFF. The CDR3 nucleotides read TGTGCCAGCAGTGAACAAGCGGGACGGTACAATGAGCAGTTCTTC.

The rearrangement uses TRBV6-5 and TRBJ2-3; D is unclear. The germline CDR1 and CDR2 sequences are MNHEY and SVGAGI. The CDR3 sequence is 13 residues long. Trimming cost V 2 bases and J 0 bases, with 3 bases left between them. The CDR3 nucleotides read TGTGCCAGCAGTTACGACAGCACAGATACGCAGTATTTT. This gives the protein CASSYDSTDTQYF.

CDR3 loop: CASSHRGVQGEQYF. In nucleotides, the CDR3 is TGTGCCAGCAGCCACAGGGGGGTACAGGGGGAGCAGTACTTC. The chain couples TRBV7-2 to TRBJ2-7; 8 bases fit TRBD1. Germline V lookup: CDR1 SGHTA, CDR2 FQGNSA. V lost 5 bases, J lost 7 bases, and 10 bases stayed unmatched. CDR3 length: 14 amino acids.

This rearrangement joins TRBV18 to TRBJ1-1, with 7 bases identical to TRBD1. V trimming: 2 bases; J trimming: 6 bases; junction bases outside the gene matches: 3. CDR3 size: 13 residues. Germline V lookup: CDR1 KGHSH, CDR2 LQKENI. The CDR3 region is CASSPDRAPEAFF. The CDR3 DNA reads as TGTGCCAGCTCACCAGACAGGGCCCCTGAAGCTTTCTTT. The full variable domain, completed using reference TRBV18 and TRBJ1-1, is NAGVMQNPRHLVRRRGQEARLRCSPMKGHSHVYWYRQLPEEGLKFMVYLQKENIIDESGMPKERFSAEFPKEGPSILRIQQVVRGDSAAYFCASSPDRAPEAFFGQGTRLTVV.

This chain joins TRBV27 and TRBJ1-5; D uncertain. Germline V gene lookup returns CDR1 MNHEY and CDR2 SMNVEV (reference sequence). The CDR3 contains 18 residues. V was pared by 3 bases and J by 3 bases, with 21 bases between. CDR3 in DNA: TGTGCCAGCAGTTTGGAGCTAGTGGGCAGGAATTCCAATCAGCCCCAGCATTTT. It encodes CASSLELVGRNSNQPQHF.

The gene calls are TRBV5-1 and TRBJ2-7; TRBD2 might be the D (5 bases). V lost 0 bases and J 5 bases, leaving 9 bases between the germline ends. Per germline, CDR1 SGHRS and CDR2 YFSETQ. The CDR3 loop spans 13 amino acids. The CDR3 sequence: CASSLAGFNEQYF. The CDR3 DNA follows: TGCGCCAGCAGCTTGGCGGGGTTCAACGAGCAGTACTTC.

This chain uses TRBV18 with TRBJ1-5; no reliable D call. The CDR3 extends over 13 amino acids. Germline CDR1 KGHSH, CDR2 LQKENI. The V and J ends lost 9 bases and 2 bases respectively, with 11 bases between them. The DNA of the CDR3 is TGTGCCAGGCTGAGGAGAGGCAATCAGCCCCAGCATTTT. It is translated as CARLRRGNQPQHF.

CDR3 coding DNA: TGTGCCACCAGCAGAGAATGGGGCAAAGGCACCGGGGAGCTGTTTTTT. As protein: CATSREWGKGTGELFF. The chain links TRBV15 to TRBJ2-2; D is possibly TRBD1 (5 bases). The CDR3 length is 16 residues. CDR1 is LNHNV, CDR2 YYDKDF, per germline (reference sequence). The ends were cut back, 0 bases at V and 4 bases at J, with 12 bases in the middle.